This T cell receptor (beta chain) is drawn from a study of OX40 agonist ivuxolimab in advanced cancers. Study as a whole: Antecedent anti-PD-1, anti-PD-L1 or anti-CTLA-4 therapy was permissible, with around 40% having received some.

The data were produced by immunoSEQ multiplex PCR, yet TCRdb's version contains in-frame clones alone and is incomplete. The top ten hold roughly a sixth of the sample, which has approximately 40,000 clones, 70% to 90% seen once. Germline trimming cut 4 bases from V and 5 bases from J; bases unmatched to any gene: 5. The CDR3 loop spans 14 amino acids. CDR1 and CDR2 (germline): SGHVS, FNYEAQ. With baseline, cycle 4 day 1, and cycle 7 day 1 as timepoints, blood was sampled. The source of this sequence is an adult with an advanced solid tumor such as melanoma, head and neck, liver or kidney cancer. The chain has TRBV7-6 and TRBJ1-5, with TRBD1 matching over 7 bases. Material: CD4+ or CD8+ T cells sorted from blood, obtained in a trial of the OX40 agonist ivuxolimab. The CDR3 DNA is TGTGCCAGCAGCTCTACTCAGGGGGATCAGCCCCAGCATTTT. It is translated as CASSSTQGDQPQHF.